The 32 T cell receptor beta chains reported below all come from one sample, sequenced in a study of blood T cell repertoires in COVID-19. Sequencing was performed with immunoSEQ multiplex PCR; in TCRdb, only in-frame clones are kept and a portion is missing. The profile shows hundreds of thousands of clones, approximately 81% of them singletons. Material: peripheral blood. The receptor set was obtained from an elderly woman with acute or convalescent COVID-19.

J is TRBJ2-2 and V is TRBV4-1, with 14 bases fitting TRBD2. CDR3 length: 18 amino acids. Germline V gene lookup returns CDR1 MGHRA and CDR2 YSYEKL. J was trimmed by 7 bases and V by 1 base; bases with no gene match: 8. The CDR3 spells CASSQVRLAGGLSGELFF. CDR3 in DNA: TGCGCCAGCAGCCAAGTCCGACTAGCGGGAGGGCTAAGCGGGGAGCTGTTTTTT.

J is TRBJ2-1 and V is TRBV6-2 or TRBV6-3; 10 bases are shared with TRBD2. Germline V gene lookup returns CDR1 MNHEY and CDR2 SVGEGT. The CDR3 loop spans 15 amino acids. Trimming cost V 6 bases and J 6 bases; bases outside gene matches: 8. CDR3 in amino acids: CASSTRTSGLNEQFF. CDR3 bases: TGTGCCAGCAGCACTAGGACTAGCGGTCTCAATGAGCAGTTCTTC.

The V call is TRBV6-5, the J call TRBJ1-3; 7 bases fit TRBD1. This CDR3 has 16 amino acids. Germline V lookup: CDR1 MNHEY, CDR2 SVGAGI. The trim removed 2 bases at V and 4 bases at J, leaving 8 bases unmatched. CDR3 coding DNA: TGTGCCAGCAGTTACGGGCGACAGGGCGCGGGAAACACCATATATTTT. This encodes CASSYGRQGAGNTIYF.

V is TRBV14 and J is TRBJ2-3, with D unclear. V was clipped by 6 bases and J by 4 bases, with 8 bases between them. Per the germline V gene, CDR1 is SGHDN and CDR2 is FVKESK. This CDR3 region has 12 residues. The chain's CDR3 is CASSPSADTQYF. CDR3 nucleotides: TGTGCCAGCAGTCCGAGCGCAGATACGCAGTATTTT. The variable domain in full, with the rest retrieved from reference TRBV14 and TRBJ2-3, is EAGVTQFPSHSVIEKGQTVTLRCDPISGHDNLYWYRRVMGKEIKFLLHFVKESKQDESGMPNNRFLAERTGGTYSTLKVQPAELEDSGVYFCASSPSADTQYFGPGTRLTVL.

This clone has a handful of counts. The V and J genes are TRBV5-1 and TRBJ2-2, with D perhaps TRBD2 (6 bases). Germline-derived CDR1 and CDR2 are SGHRS and YFSETQ. V shed 2 bases and J shed 3 bases, with 11 bases lying between them. The CDR3 is 15 amino acids. The CDR3 sequence: CASSFGGSYTGELFF. The DNA for the CDR3 is TGCGCCAGCAGCTTCGGAGGGTCCTACACCGGGGAGCTGTTTTTT.

This chain uses TRBV5-1 with TRBJ2-3, with TRBD2 matching over 10 bases. The CDR3 covers 18 residues. CDR1 SGHRS and CDR2 YFSETQ come from the germline V gene. Losses at the gene ends were 4 bases for V and 7 bases for J; bases not matched to a gene: 18. CDR3 in DNA: TGCGCCAGCAGCCCCGGAAGTAGCGGGAGGAGTTCGTTTAATACGCAGTATTTT. Its translation is CASSPGSSGRSSFNTQYF.

The chain carries TRBV9 and TRBJ2-3; TRBD2 aligns across 7 bases. Germline CDR1 SGDLS, CDR2 YYNGEE. V lost 0 bases and J lost 4; bases outside the gene matches: 11. The CDR3 consists of 17 residues. The CDR3 nucleotides are TGTGCCAGCAGCGTAGGACTAGCTGATAGGATCGCAGATACGCAGTATTTT. As protein: CASSVGLADRIADTQYF.

The chain carries TRBV5-8 and TRBJ1-6, with 8 bases matching TRBD1. Germline CDR1 is SGHTS and CDR2 is YDEGEE. After removal of 3 bases from V and 12 bases from J, the junction contained 8 bases not matched to a gene. This CDR3 contains 14 residues. The chain's CDR3 is CASSSGQGGGPLHF. The CDR3 DNA is TGTGCCAGCAGCTCCGGACAGGGTGGGGGACCCCTCCACTTT.

The chain uses TRBV11-2 and TRBJ2-7; 10 nucleotides align to TRBD2. V lost 1 base to trimming and J lost 9 bases; unmatched junction nucleotides: 6. The CDR3 is 14 amino acids. Germline CDR1 and CDR2: SGHAT and FQNNGV. CDR3 loop: CASSLGLAGAGQYF. CDR3 sequence (DNA): TGTGCCAGCAGCTTAGGACTAGCGGGTGCAGGGCAGTACTTC.

This chain uses TRBV7-8 with TRBJ2-1, with D perhaps matching TRBD1 (6 bases). Trimming removed 6 bases from V and 2 bases from J, with 20 bases in between. This CDR3 spans 17 amino acids. Germline lookup yields CDR1 SGHVS and CDR2 FQNEAQ. The CDR3 protein is CASSKKGAGEPYNEQFF. CDR3 sequence (DNA): TGTGCCAGCAGTAAAAAAGGGGCAGGGGAACCCTACAATGAGCAGTTCTTC. The whole variable domain, filled in from reference TRBV7-8 and TRBJ2-1, reads GAGVSQSPRYKVAKRGQDVALRCDPISGHVSLFWYQQALGQGPEFLTYFQNEAQLDKSGLPSDRFFAERPEGSVSTLKIQRTQQEDSAVYLCASSKKGAGEPYNEQFFGPGTRLTVL.

J is TRBJ1-6 and V is TRBV7-9, with D maybe TRBD1 (5 bases). This CDR3 has 15 residues. V lost 0 bases, J lost 4 bases, and 7 bases lay in between. Germline loops: CDR1 SEHNR, CDR2 FQNEAQ (reference sequence). CDR3 bases: TGTGCCAGCAGCTTAGCGGGGGGGTATAATTCACCCCTCCACTTT. This sequence encodes CASSLAGGYNSPLHF.

V and J are TRBV6-2 or TRBV6-3 and TRBJ2-5; D is perhaps TRBD2 (7 bases). The CDR3 sequence is 15 residues long. V shed 5 bases and J shed 5 bases, with 18 bases lying between them. Germline V gene lookup returns CDR1 MNHEY and CDR2 SVGEGT. CDR3 sequence: CASSAPRGGGETQYF. CDR3 DNA sequence: TGTGCCAGCAGTGCCCCGAGAGGGGGGGGCGAGACCCAGTACTTC.

V gene TRBV3-1 (or the pseudogene TRBV3-2) combines with J gene TRBJ1-2; D is perhaps TRBD1 (5 bases). With 2 bases removed from V and 4 bases from J, the gap between germline ends came to 20 bases. There are 17 residues in the CDR3. Per the germline V gene, CDR1 is LGHDT and CDR2 is YNNKEL (reference sequence). In DNA form, the CDR3 reads TGTGCCAGCAGCCAAAATCGGGGGGTAATGACCTTCTATGGCTACACCTTC. It translates to CASSQNRGVMTFYGYTF.

The V and J genes are TRBV14 and TRBJ1-3; D remains unclear. Trimming took 3 bases from V and 0 from J, leaving 12 bases between them. Germline loops: CDR1 SGHDN, CDR2 FVKESK. This CDR3 is built from 16 residues. The CDR3 spells CASSQFSGSSGNTIYF. CDR3 nucleotide sequence: TGTGCCAGCAGCCAGTTTTCGGGTAGCTCTGGAAACACCATATATTTT.

Written as DNA, the CDR3 is TGTGCCAGCAGCGAAGGACAGAACTATGGCTACACCTTC. Protein: CASSEGQNYGYTF. The chain couples TRBV7-8 to TRBJ1-2; TRBD1 might be the D (6 bases). CDR1 is SGHVS, CDR2 FQNEAQ, per germline. The CDR3 runs to 13 residues. Trimming left V 5 bases short and J 2 bases short, with 9 bases between.

The chain couples TRBV24-1 to TRBJ2-3; TRBD2 aligns across 12 bases. The CDR3 length is 20 residues. The germline CDR1 and CDR2 sequences are KGHDR and SFDVKD. The V segment lost 9 bases and the J segment 2 bases; nucleotides outside the gene matches: 20. The DNA of the CDR3 is TGTGCCACCCCCGGGACTAGGAGGCTAGCGGGGGGGTTTTTCACAGATACGCAGTATTTT. It translates to CATPGTRRLAGGFFTDTQYF.

The chain recombines TRBV4-3 with TRBJ2-1, with TRBD2 matching 15 bases. CDR3 size: 17 residues. The V segment lost 4 bases and the J segment 3 bases; nucleotides outside the gene matches: 4. Germline V gene data show CDR1 as LGHNA and CDR2 as YSLEER. CDR3 nucleotides: TGCGCCAGCAGCCTCGGACTAGCGGGGGGGCTCTACAATGAGCAGTTCTTC. It translates to CASSLGLAGGLYNEQFF.

As DNA, the CDR3 is TGTGCCAGCAGTCGCCACTCCGGGACTAGTGAAGGTACGCAGTATTTT. Encoded protein: CASSRHSGTSEGTQYF. The V gene is TRBV6-2 or TRBV6-3, the J gene TRBJ2-3, with 8 bases fitting TRBD2. This CDR3 has 16 residues. Trimming at V came to 5 bases and at J to 8 bases, leaving 15 bases not matched to a gene. Germline-derived CDR1 and CDR2 are MNHEY and SVGEGT.

This clone has just one count. The chain is built from TRBV14 and TRBJ1-6; D is ambiguous. The V gene lost 0 bases and the J gene lost 6 bases, with 12 bases spanning the gap. Germline V lookup: CDR1 SGHDN, CDR2 FVKESK. The CDR3 is 16 residues long. CDR3 DNA: TGTGCCAGCAGCCAAGATCTCGGTTCGCTTAATTCACCCCTCCACTTT. Translating it yields CASSQDLGSLNSPLHF.

This chain joins TRBV29-1 and TRBJ1-2, with D uncertain. V was cut by 1 base and J by 8 bases, with 17 bases left in between. CDR3 size: 14 residues. The V gene's germline CDR1 is SQVTM and CDR2 ANQGSEA. The chain's CDR3 is CSVEVALRAGGYTF. The CDR3 DNA sequence: TGCAGCGTTGAAGTGGCCTTGAGAGCGGGGGGCTACACCTTC.

This clone was counted a few times. The chain recombines TRBV7-9 with TRBJ2-7; D possibly corresponds to TRBD2 (5 bases). From germline, CDR1 is SEHNR and CDR2 FQNEAQ (reference sequence). V lost 4 bases and J 2 bases, leaving 12 bases between the germline ends. The length of the CDR3 is 14 residues. CDR3 region: CASSSGSKAYEQYF. DNA of the CDR3: TGTGCCAGCAGCTCGGGGAGTAAGGCCTACGAGCAGTACTTC.

This sequence joins TRBV7-9 and TRBJ2-1, with 10 bases matching TRBD1. From germline, CDR1 is SEHNR and CDR2 FQNEAQ (reference sequence). This CDR3 contains 15 residues. The V gene end was trimmed by 5 bases and the J gene end by 1 base; junction bases not matched to a gene: 2. CDR3 residues: CASSRQGASYNEQFF. DNA for the CDR3: TGTGCCAGCAGCAGACAGGGGGCATCCTACAATGAGCAGTTCTTC.

The chain recombines TRBV9 with TRBJ1-6; TRBD1 aligns across 10 bases. The CDR3 has 16 residues. Germline V gene lookup returns CDR1 SGDLS and CDR2 YYNGEE. The ends lost 4 bases at V and 6 bases at J; junction bases unmatched: 7. In nucleotides, the CDR3 is TGTGCCAGCAGCAAGGGACAGGGGCCCTCTAATTCACCCCTCCACTTT. Amino acids: CASSKGQGPSNSPLHF.

This clone showed up just once. The CDR3 nucleotides are TGCGCCAGCAGCTTACCCGGACAGGGAAAAGAGCAGTACTTC. The encoded protein is CASSLPGQGKEQYF. The rearrangement links TRBV5-1 to TRBJ2-7, with 8 bases lining up with TRBD1. The CDR3 is 14 amino acids. Trimming took 2 bases from V and 7 from J; bases not matched to a gene: 8. Germline CDR1 is SGHRS and CDR2 is YFSETQ.

The gene calls are TRBV5-1 and TRBJ1-1, with D possibly being TRBD1 (5 bases). Between the trimmed V and J ends, which lost 0 bases and 11 bases, there was a span of 8 bases. Per germline, CDR1 SGHRS and CDR2 YFSETQ. This CDR3 region has 11 residues. CDR3 sequence reads: CASSLAGVAFF. The CDR3 nucleotides are TGCGCCAGCAGCTTGGCGGGGGTGGCTTTCTTT.

The CDR3 DNA sequence: TGTGCCAGCAGTATTCAGGGGGCGGGGAAGACCCAGTACTTC. Amino acids: CASSIQGAGKTQYF. The chain links TRBV7-2 to TRBJ2-5; 8 nucleotides line up with TRBD1. Germline V gives CDR1 SGHTA, CDR2 FQGNSA. The CDR3 loop spans 14 amino acids. V shed 6 bases, J shed 6 bases, and the junction held 9 bases outside the gene matches.

The chain links TRBV7-3 to TRBJ2-3; TRBD2 matches at 10 bases. The CDR3 loop spans 14 amino acids. The J segment lost 4 bases and the V segment lost 6 bases, leaving 4 bases of the junction unmatched. Germline V lookup: CDR1 SGHTA, CDR2 FQGTGA. The CDR3 here is CASSPGLAADTQYF. The CDR3 coding sequence is TGTGCCAGCAGTCCAGGACTAGCGGCAGATACGCAGTATTTT. The variable domain in full, with the rest retrieved from reference TRBV7-3 and TRBJ2-3, is GAGVSQTPSNKVTEKGKYVELRCDPISGHTALYWYRQSLGQGPEFLIYFQGTGAADDSGLPNDRFFAVRPEGSVSTLKIQRTERGDSAVYLCASSPGLAADTQYFGPGTRLTVL.

CDR3 loop: CASSFGLRMNTGELFF. In DNA, the CDR3 is TGTGCCAGCAGCTTTGGACTAAGAATGAACACCGGGGAGCTGTTTTTT. V and J are TRBV11-2 and TRBJ2-2, with D possibly matching TRBD2 (6 bases). Germline CDR1 is SGHAT and CDR2 is FQNNGV. Trimming took off 3 bases at V and 1 base at J, with 12 bases between the two ends. The CDR3 runs to 16 residues.

V usage is TRBV29-1 and J usage is TRBJ2-1; TRBD1 matches at 8 bases. Losses at the gene ends were 7 bases for V and 7 bases for J; bases not matched to a gene: 9. Per germline, CDR1 SQVTM and CDR2 ANQGSEA. The CDR3 is made up of 13 amino acids. The CDR3 here is CSAYGQGGNEQFF. For the CDR3, the DNA is TGCAGCGCTTACGGACAGGGCGGGAATGAGCAGTTCTTC.

The chain links TRBV6-5 to TRBJ2-7; tentative D call: TRBD2 (6 bases). Germline CDR1 reads MNHEY; CDR2 reads SVGAGI. The CDR3 has 14 residues. The ends were cut back, 6 bases at V and 0 bases at J, with 12 bases in the middle. The CDR3 sequence is CASSGGPISYEQYF. The CDR3 DNA sequence: TGTGCCAGCAGCGGGGGACCAATCTCCTACGAGCAGTACTTC.

CDR3: CASSLAGGDYGYTF. The CDR3 DNA follows: TGTGCCAGCAGCTTAGCAGGGGGCGACTATGGCTACACCTTC. The chain joins TRBV7-9 to TRBJ1-2; TRBD1 agrees at 7 bases. The CDR3 is made up of 14 amino acids. In germline, CDR1 is SEHNR, CDR2 FQNEAQ (reference sequence). J lost 3 bases, V lost 0 bases, and 1 base had no gene match.

This CDR3 reads CASSFGLAVYEQYF. As DNA, the CDR3 is TGTGCCAGCAGCTTCGGACTAGCGGTCTACGAGCAGTACTTC. The V and J genes are TRBV7-2 and TRBJ2-7, with 10 bases aligning to TRBD2. The CDR3 contains 14 residues. The germline gives CDR1 SGHTA, CDR2 FQGNSA. With V trimmed by 3 bases and J by 3 bases, 2 bases remained unmatched.